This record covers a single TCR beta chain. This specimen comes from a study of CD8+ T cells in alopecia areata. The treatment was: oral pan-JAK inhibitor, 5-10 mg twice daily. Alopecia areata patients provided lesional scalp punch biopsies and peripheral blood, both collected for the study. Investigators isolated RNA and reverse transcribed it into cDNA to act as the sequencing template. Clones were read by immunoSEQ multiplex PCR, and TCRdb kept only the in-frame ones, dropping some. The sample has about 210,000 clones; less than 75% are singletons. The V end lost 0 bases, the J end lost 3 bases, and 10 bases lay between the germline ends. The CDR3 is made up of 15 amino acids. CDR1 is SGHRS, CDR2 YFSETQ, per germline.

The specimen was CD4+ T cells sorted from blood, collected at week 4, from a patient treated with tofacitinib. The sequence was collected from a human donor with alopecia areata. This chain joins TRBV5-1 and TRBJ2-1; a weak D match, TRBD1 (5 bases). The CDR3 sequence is CASSLDRSNYNEQFF. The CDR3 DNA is TGCGCCAGCAGCTTGGACAGGTCAAACTACAATGAGCAGTTCTTC. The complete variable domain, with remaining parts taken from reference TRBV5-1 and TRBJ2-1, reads KAGVTQTPRYLIKTRGQQVTLSCSPISGHRSVSWYQQTPGQGLQFLFEYFSETQRNKGNFPGRFSGRQFSNSRSEMNVSTLELGDSALYLCASSLDRSNYNEQFFGPGTRLTVL.